This T cell receptor (beta chain) stems from a study of T cell responses to AZD1222 COVID-19 vaccine. Findings and caveats of the study: Repertoire sampling occurred only after the peak T cell response. Receipt of two AZD1222 doses was followed by a rise in Spike-specific TCR breadth and depth. Spike was spanned by vaccine-associated CD4 TCRs, with dominance at 160-218 and 743-854.

The V end was cut by 7 bases, the J end by 1 base, with 11 bases between. The CDR3 totals 13 residues. Per germline, CDR1 MNHEY and CDR2 SVGAGI. Regarding this clone: Its specificity is not known.

The protocol was immunoSEQ multiplex PCR, while the TCRdb copy is restricted to in-frame clones and leaves out a portion. Seen here are over 20,000 clones, about nine tenths observed once, and the top ten hold 34%. The V call is TRBV6-5, the J call TRBJ2-7; the D call may be TRBD1 or TRBD2 (6 bases each). The receptor was isolated from an adult who received the AZD1222 COVID-19 vaccine. This material consisted of peripheral blood, taken 28 days after the second AZD1222 dose. The CDR3 DNA is TGTGCCAGCATGTCGGGGGCTTCCTACGAGCAGTACTTC. Translation: CASMSGASYEQYF.